This TCR beta chain was documented in a study of blood T cells in healthy people across ages. The CDR3 is 15 residues long. Unmatched junction bases numbered 5, after V lost 0 bases and J lost 5 bases. Germline V gives CDR1 LGHDT, CDR2 YNNKEL (reference sequence). A second PCR of 7 to 11 cycles used a sample-barcoded 5' primer and a J-beta primer mix. Each sample provided no less than 2.5 million CDR3-containing paired-end reads. TCRdb ran MiXCR on the 5' RACE reads and lists one entry per CDR3 protein. The sample consists of 650,000 to 900,000 distinct CDR3 sequences, around 68% of them appearing once.

This clonotype originated in a man aged 30 to 39 in good health. The chain links TRBV3-1 to TRBJ2-5, with TRBD2 identical over 8 bases. The specimen sequenced was blood. The CDR3 spells CASSQDGRGRETQYF. The CDR3 DNA follows: TGTGCCAGCAGCCAAGACGGGAGGGGAAGGGAGACCCAGTACTTC.